A selection of T cell receptor beta chains follows, all from one sample in a study of blood T cells in healthy people across ages. TCRdb independently ran MiXCR on the 5' RACE reads; one entry per CDR3 protein. The table shows 1 million to 1.2 million distinct CDR3 sequences, with more than 30% occurring only once. Material for sequencing was blood. The receptors derive from a man aged 18 to 29 in good health. Each CDR3 is given with its conserved first and last residue. A D gene is named only where the DNA matches it firmly. Size is stated for part of the rows, as once, few or many counts, or as a class when the clone is expanded.

abundance: once
j_gene: TRBJ2-1
v_gene: TRBV7-6
d_gene: TRBD1
CDR3nt: TGTGCCAGCAGCTTAGGGCACAGGGGGTCCTACAATGAGCAGTTCTTC
CDR3aa: CASSLGHRGSYNEQFF

abundance: NA
j_gene: TRBJ2-2
v_gene: TRBV7-2
d_gene: TRBD1
CDR3nt: TGTGCCAGCAGCCGTAGAACGACAGGGATCAACACCGGGGAGCTGTTTTTT
CDR3aa: CASSRRTTGINTGELFF

abundance: NA
j_gene: TRBJ2-1
v_gene: TRBV5-6
d_gene: TRBD2
CDR3nt: TGTGCCAGCAGCTTGGACACGGGACTAGCAGTCGATGAGCAGTTCTTC
CDR3aa: CASSLDTGLAVDEQFF

abundance: few
j_gene: TRBJ2-7
v_gene: TRBV29-1
d_gene: TRBD1
CDR3nt: TGCAGCGAACCACCGACCGGGACAGCTATATCCTACGAGCAGTACTTC
CDR3aa: CSEPPTGTAISYEQYF

abundance: NA
j_gene: TRBJ1-5
v_gene: TRBV3-1
d_gene: NA
CDR3nt: TGTGCCAGCAGCCACGAGGGAGTGGTGCAGCCCCAGCATTTT
CDR3aa: CASSHEGVVQPQHF

abundance: NA
j_gene: TRBJ2-3
v_gene: TRBV11-2
d_gene: NA
CDR3nt: TGTGCCAGCAGCTTAGAAACAGGGTGGGGAGATACGCAGTATTTT
CDR3aa: CASSLETGWGDTQYF

abundance: NA
j_gene: TRBJ2-4
v_gene: TRBV12-3/TRBV12-4
d_gene: NA
CDR3nt: TGTGCCAGCAGTCCCCTCGGGGGGCAAAACATTCAGTACTTC
CDR3aa: CASSPLGGQNIQYF

abundance: NA
j_gene: TRBJ1-1
v_gene: TRBV20-1
d_gene: NA
CDR3nt: TGCAGTACCCCTGCCGGGACGGTGAACACTGAAGCTTTCTTT
CDR3aa: CSTPAGTVNTEAFF

abundance: NA
j_gene: TRBJ1-5
v_gene: TRBV9
d_gene: NA
CDR3nt: TGTGCCAGCAGCCCCCTGGGGGGAAAAGATCAGCCCCAGCATTTT
CDR3aa: CASSPLGGKDQPQHF

abundance: many
j_gene: TRBJ1-1
v_gene: TRBV5-4
d_gene: NA
CDR3nt: TGTGCCAGCAGCTCACAGGGATGGAACACTGAAGCTTTCTTT
CDR3aa: CASSSQGWNTEAFF

abundance: NA
j_gene: TRBJ1-5
v_gene: TRBV5-1
d_gene: NA
CDR3nt: TGCGCCAGCAGCTTGGAGGCAGGGAGGGATCAGCCCCAGCATTTT
CDR3aa: CASSLEAGRDQPQHF

abundance: many
j_gene: TRBJ1-2
v_gene: TRBV29-1
d_gene: TRBD1
CDR3nt: TGCAGCGTACCAACAGGGGCCTATAACTATGGCTACACCTTC
CDR3aa: CSVPTGAYNYGYTF

abundance: NA
j_gene: TRBJ2-5
v_gene: TRBV29-1
d_gene: TRBD2
CDR3nt: TGCAGCGTTGATTGGGGGGGAGGAGAGACCCAGTACTTC
CDR3aa: CSVDWGGGETQYF

abundance: few
j_gene: TRBJ2-3
v_gene: TRBV9
d_gene: NA
CDR3nt: TGTGCCAGCAGCCCCGATATTGGGGGGGATACGCAGTATTTT
CDR3aa: CASSPDIGGDTQYF

abundance: NA
j_gene: TRBJ2-1
v_gene: TRBV3-1
d_gene: NA
CDR3nt: TGTGCCAGCAGCCTCTTCCTAGGGCTAGCGACTTACAATGAGCAGTTCTTC
CDR3aa: CASSLFLGLATYNEQFF

abundance: NA
j_gene: TRBJ2-7
v_gene: TRBV12-3/TRBV12-4
d_gene: NA
CDR3nt: TGTGCCAGCAGTTTTCGGGGTATTAGCTTGTCGGGCAATGAGCAGTACTTC
CDR3aa: CASSFRGISLSGNEQYF

abundance: medium-sized
j_gene: TRBJ2-5
v_gene: TRBV7-2
d_gene: NA
CDR3nt: TGTGCCAGCACCGAAACTGGTTACAATGAGCAGTACTTC
CDR3aa: CASTETGYNEQYF

abundance: once
j_gene: TRBJ1-2
v_gene: TRBV14
d_gene: NA
CDR3nt: TGTGCCAGCAGCCCCGATGATCCTAGAGGCGGCTACACCTTC
CDR3aa: CASSPDDPRGGYTF

abundance: NA
j_gene: TRBJ1-1
v_gene: TRBV9
d_gene: NA
CDR3nt: TGTGCCAGCAGCGTAACTGGAGGAGGGAACACTGAAGCTTTCTTT
CDR3aa: CASSVTGGGNTEAFF

abundance: NA
j_gene: TRBJ2-4
v_gene: TRBV6-6
d_gene: NA
CDR3nt: TGTGCCAGCAGTCCGACCTCCGGAGAAGAGCAGTACTTC
CDR3aa: CASSPTSGEEQYF

abundance: NA
j_gene: TRBJ1-3
v_gene: TRBV7-2
d_gene: NA
CDR3nt: TGTGCCAGCAGCTTAGTTTTGGGTTCTGGAAACACCATATATTTT
CDR3aa: CASSLVLGSGNTIYF

abundance: many
j_gene: TRBJ2-1
v_gene: TRBV4-3
d_gene: NA
CDR3nt: TGCGCCAGCAGCCAAGAGGGCAATGAGCAGTTCTTC
CDR3aa: CASSQEGNEQFF

abundance: NA
j_gene: TRBJ1-5
v_gene: TRBV7-2
d_gene: TRBD1
CDR3nt: TGTGCCAGCAGCTACCTCGGACAGGGTATCAGTCAGCCCCAGCATTTT
CDR3aa: CASSYLGQGISQPQHF

abundance: NA
j_gene: TRBJ2-7
v_gene: TRBV10-3
d_gene: NA
CDR3nt: TGTGCCATCAGTGAGTCGAGTGGCAGCTACGAGCAGTACTTC
CDR3aa: CAISESSGSYEQYF

abundance: many
j_gene: TRBJ2-1
v_gene: TRBV11-1
d_gene: TRBD2
CDR3nt: TGTGCCAGCAGCTGGACTAGCGGGGACTACAATGAGCAGTTCTTC
CDR3aa: CASSWTSGDYNEQFF

abundance: NA
j_gene: TRBJ2-6
v_gene: TRBV24-1
d_gene: NA
CDR3nt: TGTGCCACCAGTGATGGCCCCTCTGGGGCCAACGTCCTGACTTTC
CDR3aa: CATSDGPSGANVLTF

abundance: NA
j_gene: TRBJ2-7
v_gene: TRBV27
d_gene: NA
CDR3nt: TGTGCCAGCAGTTTAGCAGGGGACTGCGAGCAGTACTTC
CDR3aa: CASSLAGDCEQYF

abundance: NA
j_gene: TRBJ1-1
v_gene: TRBV4-2
d_gene: NA
CDR3nt: TGTGCCAGCAGCCAGGCTGCTATGAACACTGAAGCTTTCTTT
CDR3aa: CASSQAAMNTEAFF

abundance: NA
j_gene: TRBJ1-2
v_gene: TRBV19
d_gene: NA
CDR3nt: TGTGCCAGTAGAAGTTCGGGGGTCATCGGCTATGGCTACACCTTC
CDR3aa: CASRSSGVIGYGYTF

abundance: NA
j_gene: TRBJ2-1
v_gene: TRBV18
d_gene: NA
CDR3nt: TGTGCCAGCTCACCCCGGTATGGGGGAACCTACAATGAGCAGTTCTTC
CDR3aa: CASSPRYGGTYNEQFF

abundance: NA
j_gene: TRBJ2-7
v_gene: TRBV4-2
d_gene: NA
CDR3nt: TGTGCCAGCAGCCAAGATCAATCGGGGGGCTTCTACAATGAGCAGTACTTC
CDR3aa: CASSQDQSGGFYNEQYF

abundance: many
j_gene: TRBJ1-5
v_gene: TRBV2
d_gene: NA
CDR3nt: TGTGCCAGCAGTCCTTTCGCAGGTAATCAGCCCCAGCATTTT
CDR3aa: CASSPFAGNQPQHF

abundance: NA
j_gene: TRBJ1-2
v_gene: TRBV20-1
d_gene: NA
CDR3nt: TGCAGTGCTAGAGATCGGTTCTTCGGGGGCAGGAATAACTATGGCTACACCTTC
CDR3aa: CSARDRFFGGRNNYGYTF

abundance: NA
j_gene: TRBJ1-1
v_gene: TRBV20-1
d_gene: NA
CDR3nt: TGCAGTGCTGACCGACAGTCCACTGAAGCTTTCTTT
CDR3aa: CSADRQSTEAFF

abundance: few
j_gene: TRBJ2-5
v_gene: TRBV4-2
d_gene: NA
CDR3nt: TGTGCCAGCAGCCAAGGATCCCGGACCCTGGAGACCCAGTACTTC
CDR3aa: CASSQGSRTLETQYF

abundance: few
j_gene: TRBJ2-7
v_gene: TRBV6-5
d_gene: TRBD2
CDR3nt: TGTGCCAGCAGTTACTCGTCTAGCGGGGATTTCAGCTACGAGCAGTACTTC
CDR3aa: CASSYSSSGDFSYEQYF

abundance: few
j_gene: TRBJ1-6
v_gene: TRBV12-3/TRBV12-4
d_gene: NA
CDR3nt: TGTGCCAGCAGTTACACCAACAGGGCGAGCTCCTATAATTCACCCCTCCACTTT
CDR3aa: CASSYTNRASSYNSPLHF

abundance: NA
j_gene: TRBJ2-7
v_gene: TRBV2
d_gene: NA
CDR3nt: TGTGCCAGCAGTGACGAGTCTGCAGGGGAGTACTTC
CDR3aa: CASSDESAGEYF

abundance: few
j_gene: TRBJ2-1
v_gene: TRBV4-2
d_gene: TRBD2
CDR3nt: TGTGCCAGCAGCCACAACTTAGCGGGACAAACCTACAATGAGCAGTTCTTC
CDR3aa: CASSHNLAGQTYNEQFF